This passage covers 28 T cell receptor beta chains from one sample sequenced in a study of blood T cell repertoires in COVID-19. Only in-frame clones appear in the TCRdb table, and some are missing; sequencing was by immunoSEQ multiplex PCR. The sample has 150,000 to 200,000 clones, about 89% seen once. Sequencing was carried out using peripheral blood. Receptor source: a man between 70 and 80 years old with acute or convalescent COVID-19.

The chain links TRBV6-5 to TRBJ1-3; D unclear. The CDR3 length is 14 residues. The germline V and J ends were trimmed by 4 bases and 0 bases, with 7 bases remaining between them. Germline assignment: CDR1 MNHEY and CDR2 SVGAGI. CDR3 DNA: TGTGCCAGCAGTTCTTTGTACTCTGGAAACACCATATATTTT. The encoded protein is CASSSLYSGNTIYF.

A few counts support this clone. The rearrangement uses TRBV5-1 and TRBJ1-1; D is undetermined. V lost 6 bases to trimming and J lost 2 bases, with 11 bases between them. The CDR3 covers 13 residues. Germline loops: CDR1 SGHRS, CDR2 YFSETQ. The CDR3 loop is CASTLASNTEAFF. The CDR3 DNA reads as TGCGCCAGCACCCTTGCCAGTAACACTGAAGCTTTCTTT.

The chain couples TRBV4-2 to TRBJ2-1; 9 bases fit TRBD2. This CDR3 comprises 16 residues. The J segment lost 8 bases and the V segment lost 1 base, leaving 9 bases of the junction unmatched. CDR1 and CDR2 (germline): LGHNA, YNFKEQ. The CDR3 DNA reads as TGTGCCAGCAGCCAAGGGCGGGGTAGCGGGGGCGATGAGCAGTTCTTC. It encodes CASSQGRGSGGDEQFF.

This clone was picked up one time. The chain is built from TRBV5-4 and TRBJ2-1, with D perhaps TRBD2 (6 bases). The ends were cut back, 7 bases at V and 7 bases at J, with 21 bases in the middle. Germline CDR1 SGHNT, CDR2 YYREEE (reference sequence). The CDR3 runs to 15 residues. The CDR3 protein is CASFSPGLGMNEQFF. The CDR3 nucleotides are TGTGCCAGCTTCTCTCCGGGACTCGGGATGAATGAGCAGTTCTTC.

This chain uses TRBV5-1 with TRBJ2-1; 7 nucleotides align to TRBD2. Germline V gene sequence: CDR1 SGHRS, CDR2 YFSETQ. V lost 4 bases and J lost 7; bases outside the gene matches: 14. The CDR3 contains 16 residues. In DNA form, the CDR3 reads TGCGCCAGCAGCGCCCTTGGAAACCGGGAGGCTAATGAGCAGTTCTTC. Its translation is CASSALGNREANEQFF.

The chain is built from TRBV4-1 and TRBJ2-3; 11 nucleotides match TRBD2. CDR3 length: 18 residues. The germline V gene encodes CDR1 MGHRA and CDR2 YSYEKL. With V trimmed by 3 bases and J by 2 bases, 10 bases remained unmatched. The CDR3, as DNA: TGCGCCAGCAGCCAGGCGGACTTAGCGGGGGGGTACACAGATACGCAGTATTTT. Amino acid sequence: CASSQADLAGGYTDTQYF.

V gene TRBV6-1 combines with J gene TRBJ1-1, with a weak D call TRBD1 (5 bases). Germline V lookup: CDR1 MNHNS, CDR2 SASEGT. Trimming took 3 bases from V and 1 from J, leaving 15 bases between them. The CDR3 is 16 amino acids. CDR3 in amino acids: CASSDPYDRENTEAFF. The CDR3, as DNA: TGTGCCAGCAGTGACCCCTATGACAGAGAGAACACTGAAGCTTTCTTT.

The gene calls are TRBV9 and TRBJ2-1, with a tentative D call TRBD1 (6 bases). Trimming stripped 4 bases from V and 2 bases from J, with 13 bases between. The germline CDR1 and CDR2 sequences are SGDLS and YYNGEE. The CDR3 sequence is 15 residues long. The CDR3 sequence is CASSTEGGPYNEQFF. The CDR3 nucleotides read TGTGCCAGCAGCACTGAAGGGGGACCCTACAATGAGCAGTTCTTC.

The V and J genes are TRBV6-5 and TRBJ2-7; possible D gene TRBD1, 6 bases. Between the trimmed V and J ends, which lost 6 bases and 5 bases, there was a span of 11 bases. This CDR3 contains 12 residues. Germline V gene sequence: CDR1 MNHEY, CDR2 SVGAGI. The CDR3 reads CASSKGDHEQYF. The CDR3, as DNA: TGTGCCAGCAGCAAGGGGGACCACGAGCAGTACTTC.

This rearrangement joins TRBV2 to TRBJ1-5; D is ambiguous. Trimming cost V 8 bases and J 3 bases, with 8 bases left between them. The CDR3 runs to 12 residues. The germline gives CDR1 SNHLY, CDR2 FYNNEI. The CDR3, as DNA: TGTGCCAGCTCAGGTTACAATCAGCCCCAGCATTTT. It encodes CASSGYNQPQHF.

The V call is TRBV6-4, the J call TRBJ1-1, with D perhaps matching TRBD1 (5 bases). The germline gives CDR1 MRHNA, CDR2 SNTAGT. The CDR3 is 18 amino acids. V was clipped by 4 bases and J by 1 base, with 22 bases between them. The CDR3 DNA follows: TGTGCCAGCAGTGCCCCCGTCCAGGGTCCCCGTCCGAACACTGAAGCTTTCTTT. Translation gives CASSAPVQGPRPNTEAFF.

The genes are TRBV6-5 and TRBJ2-2; no clear D. Germline V CDR1 and CDR2: MNHEY, SVGAGI. V lost 3 bases, J lost 7 bases, and 6 bases lay in between. The CDR3 is made up of 12 amino acids. CDR3 protein: CASSYPGGELFF. As DNA, the CDR3 is TGTGCCAGCAGTTATCCGGGCGGGGAGCTGTTTTTT.

This chain uses TRBV7-3 with TRBJ2-7; D not resolved. The CDR3 has 12 residues. Germline-derived CDR1 and CDR2 are SGHTA and FQGTGA. V was trimmed by 4 bases and J by 5 bases, leaving 9 bases between them. The CDR3 spells CASSYPGHEQYF. The CDR3 nucleotides are TGTGCCAGCAGCTACCCCGGTCACGAGCAGTACTTC.

The rearrangement uses TRBV14 and TRBJ2-1; D is ambiguous. This CDR3 contains 13 residues. Germline V lookup: CDR1 SGHDN, CDR2 FVKESK. V lost 5 bases, J lost 4 bases, and 9 bases lay in between. CDR3 in DNA: TGTGCCAGCAGCTCGAGGTTATACAATGAGCAGTTCTTC. Protein product: CASSSRLYNEQFF.

The chain combines TRBV19 with TRBJ2-2; D perhaps matches TRBD1 (6 bases). The germline CDR1 and CDR2 sequences are LNHDA and SQIVND (reference sequence). The CDR3 is made up of 15 amino acids. Trimming shortened V by 6 bases and J by 5 bases, and 16 bases separated the two germline ends. The CDR3 spells CASSNPGQKTGELFF. Here the CDR3 DNA reads TGTGCCAGTAGCAACCCCGGACAGAAGACCGGGGAGCTGTTTTTT.

J is TRBJ1-5 and V is TRBV19; no firm D call. Germline values: CDR1 LNHDA, CDR2 SQIVND (reference sequence). This CDR3 contains 17 residues. V was trimmed by 9 bases and J by 0 bases, leaving 21 bases between them. CDR3 sequence reads: CARRRRVCRNSNQPQHF. Here the CDR3 DNA reads TGTGCCAGACGTCGCCGGGTCTGCCGAAATAGCAATCAGCCCCAGCATTTT.

This clone has just a few counts. The chain couples TRBV9 to TRBJ2-2; a possible D gene is TRBD2 (6 bases). CDR1 is SGDLS and CDR2 is YYNGEE in the germline V gene. Trimming shortened V by 2 bases and J by 3 bases, and 11 bases separated the two germline ends. This CDR3 is built from 15 residues. CDR3 sequence: CASSVRGTDTGELFF. The CDR3 bases are TGTGCCAGCAGCGTTAGAGGGACTGACACCGGGGAGCTGTTTTTT.

V is TRBV15 and J is TRBJ1-1, with 7 bases identical to TRBD1. Trimming removed 4 bases from V and 4 bases from J; junction bases left unmatched: 3. The CDR3 consists of 13 residues. Germline loops: CDR1 LNHNV, CDR2 YYDKDF (reference sequence). DNA for the CDR3: TGTGCCACCAGCATGACAGGGATCACTGAAGCTTTCTTT. It encodes CATSMTGITEAFF. Combining the CDR3 with reference TRBV15 and TRBJ1-1 gives the whole variable domain DAMVIQNPRYQVTQFGKPVTLSCSQTLNHNVMYWYQQKSSQAPKLLFHYYDKDFNNEADTPDNFQSRRPNTSFCFLDIRSPGLGDTAMYLCATSMTGITEAFFGQGTRLTVV.

The chain links TRBV18 to TRBJ2-7, with D possibly TRBD1 on 6 matching bases. Trimming shortened V by 6 bases and J by 10 bases, and 22 bases separated the two germline ends. CDR1 is KGHSH and CDR2 is LQKENI in the germline V gene. CDR3 size: 14 residues. The chain's CDR3 is CASSLWDTLNLQYF. CDR3 DNA: TGTGCCAGCTCTCTGTGGGACACCCTAAACCTACAGTACTTC.

The J gene is TRBJ1-2, the V gene TRBV6-1, with a tentative D call TRBD1 (5 bases). Germline lookup yields CDR1 MNHNS and CDR2 SASEGT. The CDR3 is 13 residues long. Trimming pared 3 bases from V and 7 bases from J, leaving 12 bases between. The CDR3 nucleotides are TGTGCCAGCAGTGACCAGGGCTTGGGTGGCTACACCTTC. This sequence encodes CASSDQGLGGYTF.

This clone is classed as medium-sized (0.01 to 0.1%). The V call is TRBV5-1, the J call TRBJ2-6; D remains unclear. CDR1 is SGHRS and CDR2 is YFSETQ in the germline V gene. CDR3 length: 14 amino acids. Trimming removed 3 bases at V and 0 bases at J, with 4 bases between. Here the CDR3 reads CASSSGSGANVLTF. The CDR3 nucleotides read TGCGCCAGCAGCTCAGGCTCTGGGGCCAACGTCCTGACTTTC.

V and J are TRBV24-1 and TRBJ2-1; TRBD2 agrees at 8 bases. V dropped 7 bases and J dropped 5; count of bases not matched to a gene: 9. This CDR3 has 15 residues. In germline, CDR1 is KGHDR, CDR2 SFDVKD. Here the CDR3 DNA reads TGTGCCACCAGATACGGGGGGGTCGGAGACAATGAGCAGTTCTTC. It encodes CATRYGGVGDNEQFF.

This clone appeared a few times. The chain has TRBV5-1 and TRBJ1-1; no clear D. V was clipped by 0 bases and J by 10 bases, with 10 bases between them. The CDR3 is 12 amino acids. From germline, CDR1 is SGHRS and CDR2 YFSETQ. The CDR3 here is CASSLGTEGAFF. CDR3 nucleotides: TGCGCCAGCAGCTTGGGTACAGAAGGAGCTTTCTTT.

The chain recombines TRBV27 with TRBJ1-6; 10 nucleotides align to TRBD1. Germline CDR1 MNHEY, CDR2 SMNVEV (reference sequence). With V trimmed by 7 bases and J by 7 bases, 4 bases remained unmatched. This CDR3 contains 14 residues. Written as DNA, the CDR3 is TGTGCCAGCACACTGGACAGGGGGAATTCACCCCTCCACTTT. This encodes CASTLDRGNSPLHF.

V is TRBV27 and J is TRBJ1-6; the D gene is possibly TRBD1 (6 bases). The CDR3 spans 17 residues. Germline lookup yields CDR1 MNHEY and CDR2 SMNVEV (reference sequence). The V end lost 5 bases, the J end lost 0 bases, and 14 bases lay between the germline ends. DNA of the CDR3: TGTGCCAGCAGTACTGGACAGCTGAGCTCCTATAATTCACCCCTCCACTTT. Protein product: CASSTGQLSSYNSPLHF.

The rearrangement uses TRBV3-1 (or the pseudogene TRBV3-2) and TRBJ2-3; TRBD2 is a possible D gene (5 bases). V shed 8 bases and J shed 0 bases, with 6 bases lying between them. The CDR3 spans 12 residues. Germline assignment: CDR1 LGHDT and CDR2 YNNKEL (reference sequence). CDR3: CASAGSTDTQYF. The CDR3 coding sequence is TGTGCCAGCGCGGGTAGCACAGATACGCAGTATTTT.

This clone occurred once. V is TRBV5-1 and J is TRBJ2-1; 8 bases map to TRBD2. The CDR3 is 16 amino acids. Per germline, CDR1 SGHRS and CDR2 YFSETQ. The ends lost 4 bases at V and 10 bases at J; junction bases unmatched: 16. The CDR3 spells CASSPDHGSGGREQFF. CDR3 nucleotide sequence: TGCGCCAGCAGCCCAGACCATGGGAGCGGGGGAAGGGAGCAGTTCTTC.

V is TRBV5-1 and J is TRBJ1-2, with 9 bases matching TRBD1. Per germline, CDR1 SGHRS and CDR2 YFSETQ. V lost 3 bases, J lost 7 bases, and 7 bases stayed unmatched. The CDR3 contains 14 residues. The CDR3 sequence: CASSSGQGEAGYTF. The CDR3 DNA reads TGCGCCAGCAGCTCGGGACAGGGTGAAGCTGGCTACACCTTC.